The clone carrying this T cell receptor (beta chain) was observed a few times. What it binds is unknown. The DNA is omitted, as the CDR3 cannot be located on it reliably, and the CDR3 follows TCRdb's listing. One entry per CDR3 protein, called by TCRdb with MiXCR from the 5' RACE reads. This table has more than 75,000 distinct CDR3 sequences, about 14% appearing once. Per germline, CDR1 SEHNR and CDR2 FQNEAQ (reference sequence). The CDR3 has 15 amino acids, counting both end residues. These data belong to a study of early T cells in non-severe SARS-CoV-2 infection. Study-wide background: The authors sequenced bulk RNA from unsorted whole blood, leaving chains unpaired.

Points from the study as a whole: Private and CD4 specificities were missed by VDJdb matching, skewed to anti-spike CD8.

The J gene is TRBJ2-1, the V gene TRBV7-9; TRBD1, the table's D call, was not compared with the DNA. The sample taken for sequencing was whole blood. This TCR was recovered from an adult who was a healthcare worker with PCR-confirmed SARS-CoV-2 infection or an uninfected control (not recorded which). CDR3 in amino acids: CASSLGNVGQGNEFF.